The 23 T cell receptor beta chains in this list originate from one sample, sequenced in a study of Ad26.COV2.S vaccination and SARS-CoV-2 variants. Libraries were prepared by immunoSEQ multiplex PCR; TCRdb keeps only in-frame clonotypes and omits some of them. The data contain approximately 410,000 clones, roughly 90% of them singletons. The treatment is: around 19 received Ad26.COV2.S at low or high dose, single or two shots; about five received placebo; per-sample allocation not given. Following the first vaccine or placebo injection, samples were taken on day 63. The material was peripheral blood, obtained in a trial of Ad26.COV2.S vaccine versus placebo. The receptor source for this set is a person aged 18-60 years who received the Ad26.COV2.S COVID-19 vaccine or a placebo.

V and J are TRBV6-1 and TRBJ2-1; the match to TRBD2 covers 9 bases. The germline gives CDR1 MNHNS, CDR2 SASEGT. This CDR3 spans 16 amino acids. Losses at the gene ends were 1 base for V and 6 bases for J; bases not matched to a gene: 7. The CDR3 nucleotides read TGTGCCAGCAGTGAAGGGGCGGGGGGGCCCCGCAATGAGCAGTTCTTC. This sequence encodes CASSEGAGGPRNEQFF.

The gene calls are TRBV5-5 and TRBJ1-5, with TRBD1 as a possible D gene (5 bases). V was clipped by 3 bases and J by 2 bases, with 12 bases between them. Germline V gene sequence: CDR1 SGHKS, CDR2 YYEKEE (reference sequence). This CDR3 has 15 residues. CDR3 sequence: CASSSSGTRNQPQHF. The CDR3 bases are TGTGCCAGCAGCTCAAGTGGGACCCGCAATCAGCCCCAGCATTTT.

In DNA, the CDR3 is TGCGCCAGCAGCCAGGAGATACCGGGACACGCCTCCCCCGGGGAGCTGTTTTTT. Translating gives CASSQEIPGHASPGELFF. The chain joins TRBV4-3 to TRBJ2-2, with a weak D call TRBD1 (6 bases). Trimming stripped 3 bases from V and 6 bases from J, with 23 bases between. The V gene's germline CDR1 is LGHNA and CDR2 YSLEER. This CDR3 comprises 18 residues.

The chain couples TRBV27 to TRBJ2-1, with D possibly TRBD1 on 5 matching bases. Trimming shortened V by 2 bases and J by 4 bases, and 6 bases separated the two germline ends. CDR1 and CDR2 (germline): MNHEY, SMNVEV (reference sequence). This CDR3 spans 13 amino acids. In DNA, the CDR3 is TGTGCCAGCAGTTTACCAGGGTACAATGAGCAGTTCTTC. The encoded protein is CASSLPGYNEQFF.

The rearrangement links TRBV7-9 to TRBJ1-3; D not certain. Per germline, CDR1 SEHNR and CDR2 FQNEAQ (reference sequence). CDR3 length: 17 residues. V was pared by 5 bases and J by 7 bases, with 24 bases between. The CDR3 bases are TGTGCCAGCAGCGTCGGAGGTAGTCAAACCGAAAGGAACACCATATATTTT. Amino acids: CASSVGGSQTERNTIYF.

This chain uses TRBV6-2 or TRBV6-3 with TRBJ2-2, with D unresolved. Trimming took 3 bases from V and 5 from J, leaving 10 bases between them. There are 14 residues in the CDR3. Germline-derived CDR1 and CDR2 are MNHEY and SVGEGT. As DNA, the CDR3 is TGTGCCAGCAGTTATGGATACCTGACCGGGGAGCTGTTTTTT. It is translated as CASSYGYLTGELFF.

V usage is TRBV27 and J usage is TRBJ2-2; 13 bases are a match to TRBD2. Trimming took 5 bases from V and 4 from J; bases not matched to a gene: 16. The CDR3 contains 20 residues. The germline gives CDR1 MNHEY, CDR2 SMNVEV (reference sequence). The CDR3 reads CASSPKNPGLAGPATGELFF. The CDR3 DNA follows: TGTGCCAGCAGTCCGAAGAATCCGGGACTAGCGGGGCCCGCCACCGGGGAGCTGTTTTTT.

This clone was observed a handful of times. This rearrangement joins TRBV9 to TRBJ1-6; TRBD1 might be the D (5 bases). Germline CDR1 SGDLS, CDR2 YYNGEE. The V end lost 0 bases, the J end lost 9 bases, and 16 bases lay between the germline ends. This CDR3 comprises 16 residues. This chain's CDR3 is CASSVGVGRRGSPLHF. CDR3 coding DNA: TGTGCCAGCAGCGTAGGGGTGGGGCGCCGGGGTTCACCCCTCCACTTT.

The genes are TRBV10-1 and TRBJ2-3; TRBD2 matches at 8 bases. This CDR3 has 15 amino acids. CDR1 is WNHNN, CDR2 SYGVQD, per germline (reference sequence). The trim removed 3 bases at V and 10 bases at J, leaving 12 bases unmatched. Written as DNA, the CDR3 is TGCGCCAGCAGTGATCCGGGACTAGGAGACCGAGCGCAGTATTTT. The encoded protein is CASSDPGLGDRAQYF.

The CDR3 region is CASSTQGGNYGYTF. For the CDR3, the DNA is TGTGCCAGCAGCACACAGGGGGGGAACTATGGCTACACCTTC. The chain is built from TRBV13 and TRBJ1-2, with TRBD1 identical over 8 bases. This CDR3 region has 14 residues. J was trimmed by 2 bases and V by 5 bases; bases with no gene match: 4. CDR1 is PRHDT and CDR2 is FYEKMQ in the germline V gene (reference sequence).

The rearrangement links TRBV9 to TRBJ1-2; 7 nucleotides agree with TRBD1. Trimming cost V 3 bases and J 5 bases; bases outside gene matches: 1. CDR1 is SGDLS, CDR2 YYNGEE, per germline. This CDR3 is built from 12 residues. The CDR3 loop is CASSADRYGYTF. The CDR3 DNA sequence: TGTGCCAGCAGCGCGGACAGGTATGGCTACACCTTC. Based on the CDR3 plus reference TRBV9 and TRBJ1-2, the full variable domain is DSGVTQTPKHLITATGQRVTLRCSPRSGDLSVYWYQQSLDQGLQFLIQYYNGEERAKGNILERFSAQQFPDLHSELNLSSLELGDSALYFCASSADRYGYTFGSGTRLTVV.

The chain employs TRBV29-1 and TRBJ2-5; D might be TRBD1 or TRBD2, each matching 5 bases. V was cut by 8 bases and J by 2 bases, with 18 bases left in between. This CDR3 comprises 14 residues. Germline V gene lookup returns CDR1 SQVTM and CDR2 ANQGSEA. The CDR3 reads CSCTDRGVQETQYF. As DNA, the CDR3 is TGCAGCTGTACCGACAGAGGGGTACAAGAGACCCAGTACTTC.

V gene TRBV30 combines with J gene TRBJ1-5, with D perhaps matching TRBD1 (5 bases). Between the trimmed V and J ends, which lost 2 bases and 2 bases, there was a span of 10 bases. Germline loops: CDR1 GTSNPN, CDR2 SVGIG (reference sequence). This CDR3 region has 14 residues. The CDR3 protein is CAWSLGQGNQPQHF. The CDR3 DNA sequence: TGTGCCTGGAGTTTGGGGCAGGGCAATCAGCCCCAGCATTTT.

This sequence joins TRBV4-3 and TRBJ2-1, with D possibly matching TRBD2 (6 bases). The V and J ends lost 0 bases and 10 bases respectively, with 16 bases between them. Germline assignment: CDR1 LGHNA and CDR2 YSLEER. The CDR3 runs 15 residues. The CDR3 DNA reads TGCGCCAGCAGCCAAGAGGGGAGGCCCTTTGGGGAGCAGTTCTTC. It is translated as CASSQEGRPFGEQFF.

Regarding this clone: Other nucleotide sequences in the sample specify the same CDR3. V gene TRBV6-6 combines with J gene TRBJ1-1, with 10 bases identical to TRBD1. The CDR3 spans 14 residues. The germline CDR1 and CDR2 sequences are MNHNY and SVGAGI (reference sequence). After removal of 4 bases from V and 4 bases from J, the junction contained 3 bases not matched to a gene. The CDR3 DNA is TGTGCCAGCAGTTCGACAGGGGGCCGCACTGAAGCTTTCTTT. It translates to CASSSTGGRTEAFF.

The chain is built from TRBV7-9 and TRBJ2-1, with 8 bases that match TRBD2. Germline trimming cut 5 bases from V and 4 bases from J; bases unmatched to any gene: 7. Germline CDR1 and CDR2: SEHNR and FQNEAQ (reference sequence). This CDR3 spans 15 amino acids. CDR3 nucleotides: TGTGCCAGCAGCCCCGGGCCTAGCGGGTACAATGAGCAGTTCTTC. It yields the protein CASSPGPSGYNEQFF.

The chain couples TRBV5-1 to TRBJ2-7; 10 bases fit TRBD1. The CDR3 runs 14 residues. Germline CDR1 and CDR2: SGHRS and YFSETQ. After removal of 6 bases from V and 4 bases from J, the junction contained 7 bases not matched to a gene. CDR3 loop: CASKIGTGEYEQYF. CDR3 nucleotide sequence: TGCGCCAGCAAAATCGGGACAGGGGAATACGAGCAGTACTTC.

The V gene is TRBV18, the J gene TRBJ1-1, with D maybe TRBD1 (5 bases). Germline CDR1 reads KGHSH; CDR2 reads LQKENI. V lost 1 base to trimming and J lost 5 bases, with 14 bases between them. The CDR3 sequence is 15 residues long. CDR3 in DNA: TGTGCCAGCTCACCACGCGTCGGGGCGCAGACTGAAGCTTTCTTT. It translates to CASSPRVGAQTEAFF.

The chain employs TRBV7-9 and TRBJ2-7; TRBD1 matches at 7 bases. Losses at the gene ends were 3 bases for V and 3 bases for J; bases not matched to a gene: 8. This CDR3 has 15 residues. CDR1 and CDR2 (germline): SEHNR, FQNEAQ (reference sequence). The CDR3 sequence is CASSFPPGGHYEQYF. CDR3 nucleotides: TGTGCCAGCAGCTTTCCCCCAGGGGGTCACTACGAGCAGTACTTC.

The J gene is TRBJ2-3, the V gene TRBV7-6; 14 bases line up with TRBD2. The CDR3 runs to 17 residues. From germline, CDR1 is SGHVS and CDR2 FNYEAQ. Germline trimming cut 3 bases from V and 0 bases from J; bases unmatched to any gene: 2. The CDR3 sequence: CASSLGTSGGSTDTQYF. CDR3 sequence (DNA): TGTGCCAGCAGCTTGGGGACTAGCGGGGGAAGCACAGATACGCAGTATTTT.

The CDR3 region is CASKELQGLTLYQLIAEKLFF. The CDR3 DNA reads TGCGCCAGCAAGGAATTGCAGGGGTTAACCTTGTATCAACTAATTGCTGAAAAACTGTTTTTT. This rearrangement joins TRBV10-2 to TRBJ1-4, with D perhaps matching TRBD1 (6 bases). With 7 bases removed from V and 7 bases from J, the gap between germline ends came to 37 bases. Germline CDR1 WSHSY, CDR2 SAAADI. The length of the CDR3 is 21 residues.

This clone was counted a single time. The chain recombines TRBV11-3 with TRBJ2-1; no definite D call. V lost 3 bases and J 6 bases, leaving 9 bases between the germline ends. The CDR3 sequence is 13 residues long. The germline CDR1 and CDR2 sequences are SGHNT and YENEEA. In DNA, the CDR3 is TGTGCCAGCAGCTTGGGTCGCACCAATGAGCAGTTCTTC. Protein product: CASSLGRTNEQFF.

The chain has TRBV7-2 and TRBJ1-1, with no clear D. Germline V CDR1 and CDR2: SGHTA, FQGNSA. V was trimmed by 7 bases and J by 0 bases, leaving 15 bases between them. The CDR3 contains 15 residues. CDR3 loop: CASTPQKVLNTEAFF. CDR3 DNA sequence: TGTGCCAGCACGCCGCAAAAGGTCTTGAACACTGAAGCTTTCTTT.